This entry features one T cell receptor (beta chain) sequence. The V gene's germline CDR1 is SGHTA and CDR2 FQGTGA. There are 13 residues in the CDR3. With V trimmed by 5 bases and J by 10 bases, 7 bases remained unmatched. The data are from a study of blood T cell repertoires in COVID-19. Study-wide background: The United States, Italy and Spain were the sources of the acute and convalescent COVID-19 samples. T cells, B-cell-depleted T cells, or PBMCs supplied cDNA or gDNA.

Original methodology: Amplified reference gene primers provided the basis for estimating nucleated cell counts. The assay was immunoSEQ multiplex PCR, and TCRdb's table has in-frame clones only and misses some. V and J calls and clone size come straight from that table; D and trimming were deduced from the DNA. The sample holds 250,000 to 350,000 clones; 80% to 90% are singletons and the top ten take 1% to 1.5%. The sample was peripheral blood. The origin of this receptor is a woman aged 50 to 65 with acute or convalescent COVID-19. This rearrangement joins TRBV7-3 to TRBJ2-1; TRBD1 aligns across 8 bases. In DNA, the CDR3 is TGTGCCAGCAGCCAGGGGGCCTTTGGGGAGCAGTTCTTC. Translated: CASSQGAFGEQFF.